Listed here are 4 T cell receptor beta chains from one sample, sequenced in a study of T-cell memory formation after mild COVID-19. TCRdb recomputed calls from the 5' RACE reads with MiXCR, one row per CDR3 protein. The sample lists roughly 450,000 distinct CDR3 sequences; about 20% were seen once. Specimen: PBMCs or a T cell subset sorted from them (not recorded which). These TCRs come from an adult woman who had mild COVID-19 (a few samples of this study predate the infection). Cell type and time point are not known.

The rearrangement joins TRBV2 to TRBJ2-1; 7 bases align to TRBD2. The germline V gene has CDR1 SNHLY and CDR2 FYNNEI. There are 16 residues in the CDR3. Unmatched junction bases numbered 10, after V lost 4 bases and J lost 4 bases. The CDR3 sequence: CASSGTAGALYNEQFF. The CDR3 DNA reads TGTGCCAGCAGTGGCACCGCGGGAGCGCTATACAATGAGCAGTTCTTC.

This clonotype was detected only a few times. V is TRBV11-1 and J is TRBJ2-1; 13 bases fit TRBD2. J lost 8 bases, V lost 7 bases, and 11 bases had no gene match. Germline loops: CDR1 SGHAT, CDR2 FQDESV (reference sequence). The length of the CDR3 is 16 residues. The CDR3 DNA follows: TGTGCCAGCACCCCAGGGACTAGCGGGAAAGTCTATGAGCAGTTCTTC. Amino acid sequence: CASTPGTSGKVYEQFF.

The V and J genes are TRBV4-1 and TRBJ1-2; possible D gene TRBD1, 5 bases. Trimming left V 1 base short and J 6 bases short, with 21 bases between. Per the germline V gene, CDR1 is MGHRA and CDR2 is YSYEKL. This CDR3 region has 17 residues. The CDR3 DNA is TGCGCCAGCAGCCAAGCCCGGCCGGGACCCCTAGGGAATGGCTACACCTTC. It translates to CASSQARPGPLGNGYTF.

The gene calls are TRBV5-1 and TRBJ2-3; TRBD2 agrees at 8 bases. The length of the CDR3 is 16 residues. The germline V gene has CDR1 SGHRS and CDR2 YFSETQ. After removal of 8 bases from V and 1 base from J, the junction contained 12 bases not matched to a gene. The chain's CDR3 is CASSPGGVDRTDTQYF. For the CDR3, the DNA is TGCGCCAGTTCGCCGGGGGGGGTAGATCGCACAGATACGCAGTATTTT.